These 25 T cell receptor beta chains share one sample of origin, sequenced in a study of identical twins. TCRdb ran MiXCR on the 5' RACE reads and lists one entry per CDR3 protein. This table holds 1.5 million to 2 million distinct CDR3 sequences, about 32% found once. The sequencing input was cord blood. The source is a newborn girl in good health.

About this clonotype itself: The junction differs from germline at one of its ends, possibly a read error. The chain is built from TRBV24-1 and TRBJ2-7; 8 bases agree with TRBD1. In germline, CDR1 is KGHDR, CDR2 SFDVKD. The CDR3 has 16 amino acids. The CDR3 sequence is CANSDFTTTGAYEQYF. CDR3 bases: TGTGCCAACAGTGACTTTACGACGACAGGGGCCTACGAGCAGTACTTC.

CDR3 sequence reads: CASSQVMGGTEAFF. The CDR3 coding sequence is TGTGCCAGCAGCCAAGTCATGGGCGGAACTGAAGCTTTCTTT. The rearrangement links TRBV3-1 to TRBJ1-1; no reliable D call. The germline V gene has CDR1 LGHDT and CDR2 YNNKEL (reference sequence). The CDR3 contains 14 residues. Trimming removed 1 base from V and 5 bases from J, with 11 bases in between.

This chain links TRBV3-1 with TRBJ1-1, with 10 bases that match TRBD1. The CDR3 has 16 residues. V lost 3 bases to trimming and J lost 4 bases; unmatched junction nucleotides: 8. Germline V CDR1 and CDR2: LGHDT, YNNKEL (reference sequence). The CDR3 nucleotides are TGTGCCAGCAGCCATTATGACAGGGGGCCGGGCACTGAAGCTTTCTTT. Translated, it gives CASSHYDRGPGTEAFF.

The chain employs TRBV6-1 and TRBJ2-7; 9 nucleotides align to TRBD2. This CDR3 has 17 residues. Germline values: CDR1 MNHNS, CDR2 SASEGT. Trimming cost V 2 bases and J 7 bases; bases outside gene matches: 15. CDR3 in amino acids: CASSEWGGLAGYNEQYF. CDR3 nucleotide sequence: TGTGCCAGCAGTGAATGGGGAGGGCTAGCGGGATACAATGAGCAGTACTTC.

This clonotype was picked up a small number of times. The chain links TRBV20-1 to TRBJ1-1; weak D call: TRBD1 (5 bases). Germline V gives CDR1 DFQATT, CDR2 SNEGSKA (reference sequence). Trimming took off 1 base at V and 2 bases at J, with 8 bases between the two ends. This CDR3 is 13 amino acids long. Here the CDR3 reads CSARAGGNTEAFF. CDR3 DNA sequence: TGCAGTGCTAGAGCGGGGGGAAACACTGAAGCTTTCTTT.

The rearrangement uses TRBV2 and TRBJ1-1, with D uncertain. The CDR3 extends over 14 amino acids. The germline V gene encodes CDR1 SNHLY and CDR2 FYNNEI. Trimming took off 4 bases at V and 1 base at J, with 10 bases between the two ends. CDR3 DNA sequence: TGTGCCAGCAGTGTGGGCAGCTCGAACACTGAAGCTTTCTTT. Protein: CASSVGSSNTEAFF.

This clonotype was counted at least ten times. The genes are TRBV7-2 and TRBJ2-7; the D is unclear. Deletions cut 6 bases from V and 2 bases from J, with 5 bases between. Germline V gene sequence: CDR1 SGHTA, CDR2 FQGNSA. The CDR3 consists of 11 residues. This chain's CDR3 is CASSWAYEQYF. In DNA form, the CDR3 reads TGTGCCAGCAGTTGGGCCTACGAGCAGTACTTC. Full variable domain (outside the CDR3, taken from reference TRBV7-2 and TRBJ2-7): GAGVSQSPSNKVTEKGKDVELRCDPISGHTALYWYRQSLGQGLEFLIYFQGNSAPDKSGLPSDRFSAERTGGSVSTLTIQRTQQEDSAVYLCASSWAYEQYFGPGTRLTVT.

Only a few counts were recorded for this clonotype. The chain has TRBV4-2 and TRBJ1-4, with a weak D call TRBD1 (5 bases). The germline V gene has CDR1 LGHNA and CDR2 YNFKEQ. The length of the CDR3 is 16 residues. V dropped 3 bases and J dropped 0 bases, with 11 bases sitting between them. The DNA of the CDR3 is TGTGCCAGCAGCCAGGATTCGACAGCAACTAATGAAAAACTGTTTTTT. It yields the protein CASSQDSTATNEKLFF.

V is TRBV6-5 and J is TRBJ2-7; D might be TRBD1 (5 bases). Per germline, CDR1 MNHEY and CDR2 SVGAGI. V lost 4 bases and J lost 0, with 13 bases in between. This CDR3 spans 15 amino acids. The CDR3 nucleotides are TGTGCCAGCAGTTCGACCCCGACAGTCTCCTACGAGCAGTACTTC. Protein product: CASSSTPTVSYEQYF.

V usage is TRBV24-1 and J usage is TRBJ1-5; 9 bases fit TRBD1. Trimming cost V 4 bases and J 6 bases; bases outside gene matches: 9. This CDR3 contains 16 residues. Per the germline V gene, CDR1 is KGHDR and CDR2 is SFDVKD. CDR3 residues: CATSDPGQGMGQPQHF. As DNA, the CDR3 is TGTGCCACCAGTGACCCGGGACAGGGCATGGGTCAGCCCCAGCATTTT.

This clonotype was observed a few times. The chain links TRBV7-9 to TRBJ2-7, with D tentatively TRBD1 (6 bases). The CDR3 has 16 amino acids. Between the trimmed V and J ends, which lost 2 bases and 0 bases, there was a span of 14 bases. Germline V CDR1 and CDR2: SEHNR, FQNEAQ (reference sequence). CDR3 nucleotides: TGTGCCAGCAGCTTATTTAAGACAGGTCCCTCCTACGAGCAGTACTTC. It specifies CASSLFKTGPSYEQYF.

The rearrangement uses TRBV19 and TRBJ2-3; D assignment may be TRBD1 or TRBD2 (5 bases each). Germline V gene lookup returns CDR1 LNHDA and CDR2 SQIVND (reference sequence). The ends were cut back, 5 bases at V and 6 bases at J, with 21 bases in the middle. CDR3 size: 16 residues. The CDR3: CASSLNPGPPMDTQYF. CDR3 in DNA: TGTGCCAGTAGTCTAAATCCGGGACCTCCTATGGATACGCAGTATTTT.

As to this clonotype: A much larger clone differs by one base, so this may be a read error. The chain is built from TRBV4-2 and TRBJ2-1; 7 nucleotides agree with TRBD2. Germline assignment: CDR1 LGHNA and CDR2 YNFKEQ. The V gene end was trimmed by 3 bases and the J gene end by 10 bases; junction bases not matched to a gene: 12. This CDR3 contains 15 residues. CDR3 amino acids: CASSHLMGGIYEQFF. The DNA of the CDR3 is TGTGCCAGCAGCCATCTCATGGGAGGGATCTACGAGCAGTTCTTC.

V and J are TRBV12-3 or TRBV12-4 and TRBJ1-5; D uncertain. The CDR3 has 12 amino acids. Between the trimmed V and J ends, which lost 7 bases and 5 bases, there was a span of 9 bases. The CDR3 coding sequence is TGTGCCAGCATTTGGATGGATCAGCCCCAGCATTTT. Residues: CASIWMDQPQHF.

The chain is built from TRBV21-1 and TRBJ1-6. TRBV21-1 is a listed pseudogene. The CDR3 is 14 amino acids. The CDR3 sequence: CASSLRTANSPLHF. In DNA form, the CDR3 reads TGTGCCAGCAGCCTAAGGACGGCCAATTCACCCCTCCACTTT.

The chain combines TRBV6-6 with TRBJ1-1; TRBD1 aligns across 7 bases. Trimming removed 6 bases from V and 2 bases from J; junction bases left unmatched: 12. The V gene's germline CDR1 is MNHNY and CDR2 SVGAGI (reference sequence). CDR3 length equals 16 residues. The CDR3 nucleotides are TGTGCCAGCAGGCCCAGGACAGGTTGGGAAAACACTGAAGCTTTCTTT. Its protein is CASRPRTGWENTEAFF.

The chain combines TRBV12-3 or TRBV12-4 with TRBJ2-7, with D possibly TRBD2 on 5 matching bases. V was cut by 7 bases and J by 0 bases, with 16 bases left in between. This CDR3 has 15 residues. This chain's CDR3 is CASTPGSFSSYEQYF. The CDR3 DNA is TGTGCCAGCACCCCTGGGAGCTTTAGCTCCTACGAGCAGTACTTC.

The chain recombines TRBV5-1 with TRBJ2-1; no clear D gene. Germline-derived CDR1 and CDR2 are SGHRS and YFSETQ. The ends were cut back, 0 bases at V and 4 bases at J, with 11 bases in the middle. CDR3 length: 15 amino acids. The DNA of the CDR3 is TGCGCCAGCAGCTTGGCTCGCGCACCATACAATGAGCAGTTCTTC. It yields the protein CASSLARAPYNEQFF.

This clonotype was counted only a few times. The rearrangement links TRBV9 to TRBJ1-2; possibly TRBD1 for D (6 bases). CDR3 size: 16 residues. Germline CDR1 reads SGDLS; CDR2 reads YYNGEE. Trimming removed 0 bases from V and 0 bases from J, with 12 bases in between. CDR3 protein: CASSVAAGAANYGYTF. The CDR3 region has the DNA TGTGCCAGCAGCGTAGCGGCAGGGGCAGCTAACTATGGCTACACCTTC.

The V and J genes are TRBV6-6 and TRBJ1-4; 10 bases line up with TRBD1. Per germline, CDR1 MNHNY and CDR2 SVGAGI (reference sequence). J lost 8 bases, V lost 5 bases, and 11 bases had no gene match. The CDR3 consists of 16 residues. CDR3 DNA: TGTGCCAGCAGTACCCGGGACAGGGGCGTGAGGGAAAAACTGTTTTTT. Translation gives CASSTRDRGVREKLFF.

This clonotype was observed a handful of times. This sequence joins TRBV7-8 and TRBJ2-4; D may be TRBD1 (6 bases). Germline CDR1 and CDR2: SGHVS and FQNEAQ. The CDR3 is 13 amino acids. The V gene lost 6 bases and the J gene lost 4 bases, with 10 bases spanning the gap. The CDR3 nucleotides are TGTGCCAGCAGGGACAGAGGAAAAAACATTCAGTACTTC. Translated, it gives CASRDRGKNIQYF.

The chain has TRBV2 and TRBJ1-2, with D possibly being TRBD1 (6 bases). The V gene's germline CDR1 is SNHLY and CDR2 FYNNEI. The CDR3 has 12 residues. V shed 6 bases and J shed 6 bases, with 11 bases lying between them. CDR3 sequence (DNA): TGTGCCAGCAGGCACAGGGAAAATGGCTACACCTTC. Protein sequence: CASRHRENGYTF.

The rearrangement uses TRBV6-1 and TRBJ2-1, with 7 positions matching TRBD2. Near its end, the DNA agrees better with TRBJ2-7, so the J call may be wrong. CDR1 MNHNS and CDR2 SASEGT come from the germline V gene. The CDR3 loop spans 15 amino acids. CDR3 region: CASSGLAGSYNEQYF. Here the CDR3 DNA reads TGTGCCAGCAGTGGACTAGCCGGCTCCTACAATGAGCAGTACTTC.

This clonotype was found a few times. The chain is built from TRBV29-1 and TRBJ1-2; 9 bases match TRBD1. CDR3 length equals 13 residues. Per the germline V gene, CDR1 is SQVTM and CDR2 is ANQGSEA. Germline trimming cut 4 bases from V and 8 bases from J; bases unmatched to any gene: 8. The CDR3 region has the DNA TGCAGCGTTGGCAATTGGACAGGGGTAGGCTACACCTTC. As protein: CSVGNWTGVGYTF.

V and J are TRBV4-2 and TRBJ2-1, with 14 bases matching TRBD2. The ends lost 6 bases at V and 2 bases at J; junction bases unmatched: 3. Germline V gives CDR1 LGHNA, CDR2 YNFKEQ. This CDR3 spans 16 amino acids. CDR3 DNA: TGTGCCAGCAGGGAGACTAGCGGGGGGGCCTACAATGAGCAGTTCTTC. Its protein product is CASRETSGGAYNEQFF.